This TCR beta chain was captured by sequencing in a study of CD8 T cells in ankylosing spondylitis (dated by TCRdb to 2017 to 2019). Background for the entire study: The study set out to find disease-linked TCR variants by profiling T cell receptor beta repertoires in ankylosing spondylitis patients and healthy donors. The full study cohort comprised 25 ankylosing spondylitis patients and some 100 healthy donors. Peripheral blood was sampled, and synovial fluid was also collected from ankylosing spondylitis patients.

The run used an Illumina HiSeq 2500. Quantitative 5'-RACE with molecular barcodes was used to prepare TCR beta libraries. The paper's processing steps were these. To identify disease-linked TCR variants, a new computational method was used, one built on a probabilistic model of VDJ rearrangement. In-frame beta chains were kept once TCRdb had trimmed the public reads at Q25 with fastp and called clones with MiXCR. A single entry per CDR3 protein holds the most common genes and DNA from its merged rows. These V and J calls are TCRdb output, not the study's own analysis. Counted in this sample were fewer than 550,000 distinct CDR3 sequences; approximately 5% of them appeared once. The ten largest clones capture under 4.5% of the sample. CDR1 and CDR2 are drawn from the germline V gene (reference sequence): LGHDT, YNNKEL. CDR3 length: 17 amino acids, cysteine to phenylalanine. Here the CDR3 DNA is all that survives: 51 bases in frame from base 1. A distance of 24 bases separates the germline ends of V and J, which lose 4 bases and 7 bases respectively.

Of note for this clonotype: This clone's antigen is unknown. Base qualities are not recorded, but no much larger clone differs from it by a single base.

What the study reported, not specific to this receptor: The disease-linked clones were reported to be significantly enriched in matched synovial fluid samples from ankylosing spondylitis patients. Some TCR beta motif variants had previously been reported in synovial fluid and blood of reactive arthritis patients, which suggested common disease-initiation mechanisms. Blood from ankylosing spondylitis patients appeared to be characterized by a TCR beta motif composed of eight highly homologous amino acid variants. The disease-linked clones showed a CD8+ phenotype and occurred at relatively low frequencies in peripheral blood.

Recombination joined TRBV3-1 with TRBJ2-3; the D gene is perhaps TRBD1 or TRBD2, as each covers 6 bases. Sample: blood, either unsorted or a sorted T cell fraction (not recorded which). This receptor was obtained from a male donor with ankylosing spondylitis. The CDR3 reads CASSLVPVETGAHTQYF. The bases are TGTGCCAGCAGCCTTGTCCCTGTAGAAACGGGGGCGCATACGCAGTATTTT.